This record concerns one T cell receptor (beta chain) sequence. The data originate from a study of OX40 agonist ivuxolimab in advanced cancers. Study overall: Three patients got partial responses; one had hepatocellular carcinoma and two had cutaneous melanoma.

Trimming cost V 2 bases and J 0 bases, with 9 bases left between them. CDR1 SGHRS and CDR2 YFSETQ come from the germline V gene. The CDR3 covers 16 residues. Produced via immunoSEQ multiplex PCR; TCRdb's table is partial and in-frame only. The repertoire holds around 140,000 clones, approximately 94% seen once, with under 1.3% in the top ten. The chain couples TRBV5-1 to TRBJ2-6, with D possibly matching TRBD2 (5 bases). The sample consisted of CD4+ or CD8+ T cells sorted from blood, taken in a trial of the OX40 agonist ivuxolimab. The clonotype originates from an adult with an advanced solid tumor such as melanoma, head and neck, liver or kidney cancer. The CDR3 DNA reads TGCGCCAGCAGCTTAGCGGCCAGCTCTGGGGCCAACGTCCTGACTTTC. It translates to CASSLAASSGANVLTF.